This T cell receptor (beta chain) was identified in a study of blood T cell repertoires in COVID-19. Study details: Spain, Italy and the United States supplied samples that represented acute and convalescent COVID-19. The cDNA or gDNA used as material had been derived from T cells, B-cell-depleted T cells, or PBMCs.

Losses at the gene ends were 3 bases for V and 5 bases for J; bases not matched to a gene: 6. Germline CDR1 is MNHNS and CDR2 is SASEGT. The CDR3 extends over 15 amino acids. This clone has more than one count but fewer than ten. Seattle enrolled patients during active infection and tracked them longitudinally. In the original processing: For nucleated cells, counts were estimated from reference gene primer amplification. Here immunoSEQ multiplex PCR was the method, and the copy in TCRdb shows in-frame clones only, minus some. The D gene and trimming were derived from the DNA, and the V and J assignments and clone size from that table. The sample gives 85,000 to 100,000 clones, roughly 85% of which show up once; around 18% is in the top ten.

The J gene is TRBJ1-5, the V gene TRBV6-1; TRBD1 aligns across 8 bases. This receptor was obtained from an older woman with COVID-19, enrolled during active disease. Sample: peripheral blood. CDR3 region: CASSDRDRFYQPQHF. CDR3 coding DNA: TGTGCCAGCAGTGACCGGGACAGGTTCTATCAGCCCCAGCATTTT.